These T cell receptor beta chains were read from a single sample in a study of blood T cell repertoires in COVID-19. Data came from immunoSEQ multiplex PCR; TCRdb stores just in-frame clones and leaves some out. The data contain 180,000 or so clones, 75% to 85% of them seen just once; the ten biggest clones take up 11%. The sample taken for sequencing was peripheral blood. Receptors originate from a middle-aged woman with COVID-19, enrolled during active disease. CDR3s include the opening cysteine and the closing phenylalanine or tryptophan. D genes are given only for firm matches. Clone size is shown for a subset of rows, as once, few, many or a class of expanded clone.

TRBJ2-3 | TRBV27 | TRBD2 | . | CASSPQTSGGQDTQYF | TGTGCCAGCAGTCCCCAGACTAGCGGGGGGCAAGATACGCAGTATTTT
TRBJ1-4 | TRBV19 | TRBD1 | many | CASSTPGTGAEKLFF | TGTGCCAGTAGTACCCCCGGGACAGGGGCTGAAAAACTGTTTTTT
TRBJ1-2 | TRBV7-9 | TRBD1 | . | CASSLPGQIYGYTF | TGTGCCAGCAGCTTACCGGGACAGATATATGGCTACACCTTC
TRBJ2-1 | TRBV7-2 | TRBD2 | . | CASSISWTSGGEQFF | TGTGCCAGCAGCATATCATGGACTAGCGGAGGTGAGCAGTTCTTC
TRBJ1-2 | TRBV2 | . | . | CASSQSGLGGYTF | TGTGCCAGCAGTCAATCAGGGTTAGGTGGCTACACCTTC
TRBJ1-2 | TRBV7-9 | TRBD1 | few | CASSLGTGDYGYTF | TGTGCCAGCAGCTTAGGGACAGGGGACTATGGCTACACCTTC
TRBJ2-5 | TRBV11-2 | TRBD2 | . | CASSLWGLAGRRQETQYF | TGTGCCAGCAGCTTATGGGGACTAGCGGGGAGAAGACAAGAGACCCAGTACTTC
TRBJ2-3 | TRBV5-4 | . | . | CASSLAGGTDTQYF | TGTGCCAGCAGCTTGGCCGGAGGGACGGATACGCAGTATTTT
TRBJ2-1 | TRBV6-2/TRBV6-3 | TRBD2 | many | CASSFSGVAGIYNEQFF | TGTGCCAGCAGTTTCTCAGGGGTAGCGGGGATCTACAATGAGCAGTTCTTC
TRBJ2-4 | TRBV19 | TRBD1 | . | CASSTPGTGVDIQYF | TGTGCCAGTAGTACACCCGGGACAGGGGTCGACATTCAGTACTTC
TRBJ2-5 | TRBV2 | . | . | CASSDLQAVGTQYF | TGTGCCAGCAGTGATTTGCAGGCCGTAGGGACCCAGTACTTC